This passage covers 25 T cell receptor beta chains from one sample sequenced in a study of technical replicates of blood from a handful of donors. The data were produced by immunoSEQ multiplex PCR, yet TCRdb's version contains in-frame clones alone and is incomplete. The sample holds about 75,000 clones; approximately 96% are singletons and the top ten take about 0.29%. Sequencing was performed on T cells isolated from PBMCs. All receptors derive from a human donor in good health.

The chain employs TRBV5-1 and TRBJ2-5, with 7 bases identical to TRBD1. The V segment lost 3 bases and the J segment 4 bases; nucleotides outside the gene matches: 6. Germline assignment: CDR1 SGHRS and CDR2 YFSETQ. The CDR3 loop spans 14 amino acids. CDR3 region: CASSYDRERETQYF. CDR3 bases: TGCGCCAGCAGCTACGACAGGGAGAGAGAGACCCAGTACTTC.

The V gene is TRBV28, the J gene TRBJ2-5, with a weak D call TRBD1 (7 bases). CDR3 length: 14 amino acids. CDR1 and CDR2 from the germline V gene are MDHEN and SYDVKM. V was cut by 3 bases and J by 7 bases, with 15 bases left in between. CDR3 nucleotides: TGTGCCAGCAGTTTTTGGCGGCAGGGGGGGACCCAGTACTTC. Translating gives CASSFWRQGGTQYF.

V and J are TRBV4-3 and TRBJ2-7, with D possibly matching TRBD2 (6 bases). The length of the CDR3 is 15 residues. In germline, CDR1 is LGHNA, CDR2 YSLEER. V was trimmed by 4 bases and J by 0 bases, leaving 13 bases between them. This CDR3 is CASSRSSGTSYEQYF. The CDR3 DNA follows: TGCGCCAGCAGCCGTAGTAGCGGAACCTCCTACGAGCAGTACTTC.

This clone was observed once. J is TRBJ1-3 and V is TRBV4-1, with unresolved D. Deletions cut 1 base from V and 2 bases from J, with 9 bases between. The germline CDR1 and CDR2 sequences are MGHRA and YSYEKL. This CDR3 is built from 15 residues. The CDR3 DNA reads TGCGCCAGCAGCCAAGGTCCGGGAACTGGAAACACCATATATTTT. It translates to CASSQGPGTGNTIYF.

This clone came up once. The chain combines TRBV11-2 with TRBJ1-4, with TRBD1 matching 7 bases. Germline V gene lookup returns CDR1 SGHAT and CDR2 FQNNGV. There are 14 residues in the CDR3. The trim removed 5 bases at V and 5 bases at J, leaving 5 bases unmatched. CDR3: CASSLDRVNEKLFF. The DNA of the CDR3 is TGTGCCAGCAGCCTCGACAGGGTAAATGAAAAACTGTTTTTT. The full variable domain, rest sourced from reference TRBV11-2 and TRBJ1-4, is EAGVAQSPRYKIIEKRQSVAFWCNPISGHATLYWYQQILGQGPKLLIQFQNNGVVDDSQLPKDRFSAERLKGVDSTLKIQPAKLEDSAVYLCASSLDRVNEKLFFGSGTQLSVL.

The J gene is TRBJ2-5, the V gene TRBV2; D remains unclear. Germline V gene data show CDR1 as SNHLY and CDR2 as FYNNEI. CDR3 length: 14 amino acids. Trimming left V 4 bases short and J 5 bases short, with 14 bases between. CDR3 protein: CASSVARSRETQYF. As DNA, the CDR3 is TGTGCCAGCAGTGTCGCCAGGTCCCGGGAGACCCAGTACTTC.

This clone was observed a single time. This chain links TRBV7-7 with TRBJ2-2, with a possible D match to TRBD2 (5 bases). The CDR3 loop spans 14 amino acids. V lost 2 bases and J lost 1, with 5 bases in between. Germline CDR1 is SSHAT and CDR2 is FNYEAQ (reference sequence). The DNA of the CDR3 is TGTGCCAGCAGCTTACGGGGGAACACCGGGGAGCTGTTTTTT. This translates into CASSLRGNTGELFF.

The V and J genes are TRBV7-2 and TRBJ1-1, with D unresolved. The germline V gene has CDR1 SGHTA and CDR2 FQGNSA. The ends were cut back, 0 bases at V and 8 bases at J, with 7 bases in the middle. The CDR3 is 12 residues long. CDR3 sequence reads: CASSLANREAFF. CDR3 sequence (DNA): TGTGCCAGCAGCTTAGCGAACCGGGAAGCTTTCTTT. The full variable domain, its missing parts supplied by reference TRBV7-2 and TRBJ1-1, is GAGVSQSPSNKVTEKGKDVELRCDPISGHTALYWYRQSLGQGLEFLIYFQGNSAPDKSGLPSDRFSAERTGGSVSTLTIQRTQQEDSAVYLCASSLANREAFFGQGTRLTVV.

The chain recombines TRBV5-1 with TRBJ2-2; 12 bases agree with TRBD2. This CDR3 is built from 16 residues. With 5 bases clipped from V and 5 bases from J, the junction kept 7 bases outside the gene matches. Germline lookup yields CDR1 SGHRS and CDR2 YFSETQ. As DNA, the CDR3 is TGCGCCAGCAGGCTAGGACTAGCGGGATTGACCGGGGAGCTGTTTTTT. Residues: CASRLGLAGLTGELFF. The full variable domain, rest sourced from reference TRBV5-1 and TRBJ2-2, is KAGVTQTPRYLIKTRGQQVTLSCSPISGHRSVSWYQQTPGQGLQFLFEYFSETQRNKGNFPGRFSGRQFSNSRSEMNVSTLELGDSALYLCASRLGLAGLTGELFFGEGSRLTVL.

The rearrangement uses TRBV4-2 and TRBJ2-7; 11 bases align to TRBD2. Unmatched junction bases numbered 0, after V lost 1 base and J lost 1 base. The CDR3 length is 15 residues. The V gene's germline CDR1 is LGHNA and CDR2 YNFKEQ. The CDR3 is CASSQGLAGSYEQYF. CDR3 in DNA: TGTGCCAGCAGCCAAGGACTAGCGGGATCCTACGAGCAGTACTTC.

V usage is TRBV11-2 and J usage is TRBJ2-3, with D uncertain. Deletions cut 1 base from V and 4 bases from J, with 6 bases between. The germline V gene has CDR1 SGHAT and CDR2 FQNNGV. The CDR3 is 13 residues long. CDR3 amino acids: CASSLGVADTQYF. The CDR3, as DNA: TGTGCCAGCAGCTTAGGAGTTGCAGATACGCAGTATTTT.

DNA for the CDR3: TGTGCCAGCAGCCCCCGAGGACAGGGGGATGAAAAACTGTTTTTT. It codes for CASSPRGQGDEKLFF. The genes are TRBV5-4 and TRBJ1-4; 10 bases line up with TRBD1. CDR1 is SGHNT, CDR2 YYREEE, per germline (reference sequence). With 4 bases clipped from V and 6 bases from J, the junction kept 6 bases outside the gene matches. The CDR3 contains 15 residues.

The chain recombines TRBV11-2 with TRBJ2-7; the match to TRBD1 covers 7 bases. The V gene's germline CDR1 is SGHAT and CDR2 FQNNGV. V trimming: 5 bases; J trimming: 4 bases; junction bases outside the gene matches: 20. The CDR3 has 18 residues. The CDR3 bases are TGTGCCAGCAGCCCCCGGACAGGTCGCGTGCCTAGAAAATACGAGCAGTACTTC. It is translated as CASSPRTGRVPRKYEQYF.

The CDR3 region has the DNA TGCAGTTTAGTAGCAGCAGGCTACACCTTC. This gives the protein CSLVAAGYTF. This sequence joins TRBV20-1 and TRBJ1-2; D not certain. This CDR3 is 10 amino acids long. Germline CDR1 reads DFQATT; CDR2 reads SNEGSKA (reference sequence). Trimming shortened V by 8 bases and J by 8 bases, and 12 bases separated the two germline ends.

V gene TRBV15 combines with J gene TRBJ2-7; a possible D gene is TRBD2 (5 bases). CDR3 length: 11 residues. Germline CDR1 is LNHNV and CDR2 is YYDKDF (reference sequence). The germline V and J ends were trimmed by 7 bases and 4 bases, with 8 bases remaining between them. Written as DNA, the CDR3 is TGTGCCACCAAGGGAGCATACGAGCAGTACTTC. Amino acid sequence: CATKGAYEQYF.

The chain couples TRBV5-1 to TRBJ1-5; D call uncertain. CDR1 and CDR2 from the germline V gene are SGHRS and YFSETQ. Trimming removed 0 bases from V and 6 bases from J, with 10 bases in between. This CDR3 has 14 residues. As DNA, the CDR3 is TGCGCCAGCAGCTTGGCCGGGTTGAGTCAGCCCCAGCATTTT. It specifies CASSLAGLSQPQHF.

As DNA, the CDR3 is TGTGCCAGCAGTGGCTGGTGGGCCGGCTACACCTTC. Residues: CASSGWWAGYTF. The chain uses TRBV6-1 and TRBJ1-2, with unresolved D. CDR1 and CDR2 (germline): MNHNS, SASEGT. The CDR3 consists of 12 residues. Trimming removed 4 bases from V and 8 bases from J, with 11 bases in between.

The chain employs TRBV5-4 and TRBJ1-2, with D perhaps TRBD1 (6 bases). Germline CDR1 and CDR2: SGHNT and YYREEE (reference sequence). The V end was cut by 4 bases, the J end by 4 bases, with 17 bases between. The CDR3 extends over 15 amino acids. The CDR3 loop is CASSDPGQITYGYTF. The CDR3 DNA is TGTGCCAGCAGCGATCCGGGACAAATAACCTATGGCTACACCTTC.

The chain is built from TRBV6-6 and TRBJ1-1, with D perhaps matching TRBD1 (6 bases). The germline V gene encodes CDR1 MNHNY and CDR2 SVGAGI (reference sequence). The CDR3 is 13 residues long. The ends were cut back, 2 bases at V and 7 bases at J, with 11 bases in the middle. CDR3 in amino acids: CASSYTGSSEAFF. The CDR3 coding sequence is TGTGCCAGCAGTTACACAGGGAGTAGTGAAGCTTTCTTT.

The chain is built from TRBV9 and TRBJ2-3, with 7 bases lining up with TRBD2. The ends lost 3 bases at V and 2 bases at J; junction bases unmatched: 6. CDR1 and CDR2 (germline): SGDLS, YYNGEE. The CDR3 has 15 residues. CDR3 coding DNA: TGTGCCAGCAGCGGAATACGGGGGGACACAGATACGCAGTATTTT. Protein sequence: CASSGIRGDTDTQYF.

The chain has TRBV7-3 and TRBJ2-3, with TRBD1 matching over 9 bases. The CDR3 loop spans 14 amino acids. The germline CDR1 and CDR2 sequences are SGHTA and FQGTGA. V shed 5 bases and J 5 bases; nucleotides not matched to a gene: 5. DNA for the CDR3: TGTGCCAGCAGCCGGACAGGGGCCCAAGATACGCAGTATTTT. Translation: CASSRTGAQDTQYF.

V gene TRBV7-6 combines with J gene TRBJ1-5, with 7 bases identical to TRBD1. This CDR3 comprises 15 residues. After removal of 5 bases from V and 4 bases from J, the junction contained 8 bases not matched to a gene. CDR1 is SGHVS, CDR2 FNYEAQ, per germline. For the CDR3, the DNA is TGTGCCAGCAGCCGTGGGACAGAGACTAATCAGCCCCAGCATTTT. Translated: CASSRGTETNQPQHF.

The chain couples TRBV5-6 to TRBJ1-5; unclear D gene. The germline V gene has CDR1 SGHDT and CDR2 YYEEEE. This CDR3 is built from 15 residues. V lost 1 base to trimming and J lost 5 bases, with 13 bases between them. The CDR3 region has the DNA TGTGCCAGCAGCTTGTACCCGGGGATAGATCAGCCCCAGCATTTT. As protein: CASSLYPGIDQPQHF.

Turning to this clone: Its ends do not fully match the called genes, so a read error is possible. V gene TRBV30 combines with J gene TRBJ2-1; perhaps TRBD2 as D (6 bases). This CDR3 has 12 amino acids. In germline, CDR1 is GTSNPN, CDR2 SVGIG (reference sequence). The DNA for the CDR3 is TGTGCCTGGAGTGAAACCCGGGACTTCCGACTCTTC. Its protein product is CAWSETRDFRLF.

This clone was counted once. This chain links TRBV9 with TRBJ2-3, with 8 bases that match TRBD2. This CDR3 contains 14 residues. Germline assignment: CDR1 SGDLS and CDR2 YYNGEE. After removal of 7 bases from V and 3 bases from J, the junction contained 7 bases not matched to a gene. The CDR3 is CASAGVAGTDTQYF. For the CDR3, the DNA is TGTGCCAGCGCTGGAGTAGCGGGAACAGATACGCAGTATTTT.